This passage covers 17 T cell receptor beta chains from one sample sequenced in a study of OX40 agonist ivuxolimab in advanced cancers. The data were produced by immunoSEQ multiplex PCR, yet TCRdb's version contains in-frame clones alone and is incomplete. The repertoire holds 55,000 to 75,000 clones, with roughly four fifths as singletons. This specimen consisted of CD4+ or CD8+ T cells sorted from blood, obtained in a trial of the OX40 agonist ivuxolimab. The source of these receptors is an adult with an advanced solid tumor such as melanoma, head and neck, liver or kidney cancer.

The chain combines TRBV11-3 with TRBJ1-1; no reliable D call. V was cut by 3 bases and J by 8 bases, with 10 bases left in between. The germline V gene has CDR1 SGHNT and CDR2 YENEEA. The CDR3 totals 12 residues. The chain's CDR3 is CASSFYPGEAFF. The DNA for the CDR3 is TGTGCCAGCAGCTTTTACCCGGGGGAAGCTTTCTTT.

The chain joins TRBV5-8 to TRBJ1-4; 9 bases are shared with TRBD1. J gave up 8 bases and V 4 bases, and 9 bases lay outside the gene matches. Germline CDR1 is SGHTS and CDR2 is YDEGEE. This CDR3 comprises 15 residues. CDR3 coding DNA: TGTGCCAGCAGCGTGGGACAGGGAGGTCACGAAAAACTGTTTTTT. This codes for CASSVGQGGHEKLFF.

This chain uses TRBV5-5 with TRBJ1-1; possibly TRBD1 for D (6 bases). The germline V gene has CDR1 SGHKS and CDR2 YYEKEE (reference sequence). Trimming stripped 2 bases from V and 5 bases from J, with 7 bases between. This CDR3 has 12 amino acids. CDR3 coding DNA: TGTGCCAGCAGCTTCAGGGGTACTGAAGCTTTCTTT. Its translation: CASSFRGTEAFF.

The chain couples TRBV5-1 to TRBJ1-3; a weak D match, TRBD1 (5 bases). CDR3 length: 17 residues. Germline V lookup: CDR1 SGHRS, CDR2 YFSETQ. V lost 0 bases and J lost 0, with 13 bases in between. The CDR3 DNA follows: TGCGCCAGCAGCTTGGACCCCCAGGGCGTCTCTGGAAACACCATATATTTT. This translates into CASSLDPQGVSGNTIYF.

The chain recombines TRBV7-9 with TRBJ2-1; the D is unclear. Germline loops: CDR1 SEHNR, CDR2 FQNEAQ (reference sequence). The CDR3 totals 10 residues. V lost 9 bases, J lost 5 bases, and 5 bases lay in between. DNA of the CDR3: TGTGCCAGTAGGAACAATGAGCAGTTCTTC. This gives the protein CASRNNEQFF.

The chain uses TRBV6-1 and TRBJ1-4, with 8 bases aligning to TRBD1. After removal of 1 base from V and 6 bases from J, the junction contained 10 bases not matched to a gene. Germline lookup yields CDR1 MNHNS and CDR2 SASEGT. The CDR3 loop spans 17 amino acids. For the CDR3, the DNA is TGTGCCAGCAGTGAAGGCGTAAGGACAGGGTGGGATGAAAAACTGTTTTTT. It codes for CASSEGVRTGWDEKLFF.

The chain uses TRBV29-1 and TRBJ1-5; 11 nucleotides agree with TRBD1. Germline trimming cut 6 bases from V and 6 bases from J; bases unmatched to any gene: 4. Germline CDR1 reads SQVTM; CDR2 reads ANQGSEA. This CDR3 is 13 amino acids long. DNA for the CDR3: TGCAGCGTAGGACAGGGGGCTGGTCAGCCCCAGCATTTT. It specifies CSVGQGAGQPQHF.

This sequence joins TRBV5-1 and TRBJ2-2; no definite D call. The CDR3 runs 14 residues. Trimming removed 4 bases at V and 0 bases at J, with 7 bases between. Germline-derived CDR1 and CDR2 are SGHRS and YFSETQ. CDR3 residues: CASSIGPNTGELFF. CDR3 coding DNA: TGCGCCAGCAGCATCGGGCCGAACACCGGGGAGCTGTTTTTT.

The chain employs TRBV5-1 and TRBJ1-2, with D tentatively TRBD1 (5 bases). Trimming removed 7 bases from V and 3 bases from J, with 13 bases in between. Germline-derived CDR1 and CDR2 are SGHRS and YFSETQ. The CDR3 sequence is 13 residues long. CDR3 sequence: CASAPPGHYGYTF. The CDR3 DNA reads as TGCGCCAGCGCCCCTCCGGGACACTATGGCTACACCTTC.

The V call is TRBV2, the J call TRBJ2-2, with TRBD1 identical over 10 bases. V shed 6 bases, J shed 5 bases, and the junction held 6 bases outside the gene matches. Germline loops: CDR1 SNHLY, CDR2 FYNNEI. CDR3 length: 15 amino acids. This CDR3 is CASRVDRGDTGELFF. The DNA of the CDR3 is TGTGCCAGCAGGGTGGACAGGGGGGATACCGGGGAGCTGTTTTTT. The full variable domain, rest sourced from reference TRBV2 and TRBJ2-2, is EPEVTQTPSHQVTQMGQEVILRCVPISNHLYFYWYRQILGQKVEFLVSFYNNEISEKSEIFDDQFSVERPDGSNFTLKIRSTKLEDSAMYFCASRVDRGDTGELFFGEGSRLTVL.

This chain links TRBV14 with TRBJ2-5; D may be TRBD1 (6 bases). CDR1 and CDR2 from the germline V gene are SGHDN and FVKESK. The length of the CDR3 is 15 residues. Trimming cost V 4 bases and J 2 bases, with 14 bases left between them. CDR3: CASSPTQGSQETQYF. DNA of the CDR3: TGTGCCAGCAGCCCGACACAGGGCTCGCAAGAGACCCAGTACTTC.

The V and J genes are TRBV11-2 and TRBJ1-1; D is unresolved. This CDR3 region has 15 residues. The V and J ends lost 0 bases and 5 bases respectively, with 13 bases between them. Germline V gene sequence: CDR1 SGHAT, CDR2 FQNNGV. DNA for the CDR3: TGTGCCAGCAGCTTAGAAAGATGGGGTGAGACTGAAGCTTTCTTT. This gives the protein CASSLERWGETEAFF.

The rearrangement uses TRBV7-9 and TRBJ1-1, with a weak D call TRBD1 (6 bases). V dropped 5 bases and J dropped 5 bases, with 18 bases sitting between them. Germline CDR1 SEHNR, CDR2 FQNEAQ (reference sequence). This CDR3 has 15 residues. CDR3 DNA sequence: TGTGCCAGCAGCATGGGGGGCAGGGCGGATACTGAAGCTTTCTTT. This sequence encodes CASSMGGRADTEAFF.

This clone counts as medium-sized (0.01 to 0.1%). This rearrangement joins TRBV2 to TRBJ1-5; maybe TRBD1 (6 bases). Per germline, CDR1 SNHLY and CDR2 FYNNEI. V shed 8 bases and J shed 2 bases, with 16 bases lying between them. The CDR3 covers 15 residues. CDR3 amino acids: CASRTDWTGNQPQHF. The CDR3 region has the DNA TGTGCCAGCCGGACAGATTGGACTGGCAATCAGCCCCAGCATTTT.

The V and J genes are TRBV19 and TRBJ1-5, with D possibly matching TRBD1 (5 bases). The V end was cut by 7 bases, the J end by 5 bases, with 15 bases between. This CDR3 spans 14 amino acids. The germline CDR1 and CDR2 sequences are LNHDA and SQIVND (reference sequence). The CDR3 sequence is CASKAQAGDQPQHF. CDR3 coding DNA: TGTGCCAGTAAAGCCCAGGCGGGGGATCAGCCCCAGCATTTT.

This clone was seen a few times. The V gene is TRBV30, the J gene TRBJ2-1; D gene unclear. The length of the CDR3 is 11 residues. Trimming stripped 1 base from V and 8 bases from J, with 6 bases between. Germline V lookup: CDR1 GTSNPN, CDR2 SVGIG (reference sequence). The CDR3 DNA reads as TGTGCCTGGAGTGGGGCGGATGAGCAGTTCTTC. Translated, it gives CAWSGADEQFF.

This clone has more than one count but fewer than ten. The rearrangement joins TRBV19 to TRBJ2-6; D may be TRBD2 (5 bases). The CDR3 runs 15 residues. Trimming stripped 1 base from V and 2 bases from J, with 6 bases between. CDR1 is LNHDA, CDR2 SQIVND, per germline (reference sequence). DNA for the CDR3: TGTGCCAGTAGTATAGGGGAGCCTGGGGCCAACGTCCTGACTTTC. Encoded protein: CASSIGEPGANVLTF.